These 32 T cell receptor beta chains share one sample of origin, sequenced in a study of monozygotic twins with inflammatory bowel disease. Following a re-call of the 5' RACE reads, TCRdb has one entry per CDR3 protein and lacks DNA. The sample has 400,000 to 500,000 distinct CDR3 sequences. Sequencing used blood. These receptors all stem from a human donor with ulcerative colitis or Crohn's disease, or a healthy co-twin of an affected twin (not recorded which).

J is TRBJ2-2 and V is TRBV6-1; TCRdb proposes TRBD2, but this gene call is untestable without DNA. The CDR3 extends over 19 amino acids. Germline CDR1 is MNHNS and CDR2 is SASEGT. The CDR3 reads CASSPTPGGAGRNTGELFF.

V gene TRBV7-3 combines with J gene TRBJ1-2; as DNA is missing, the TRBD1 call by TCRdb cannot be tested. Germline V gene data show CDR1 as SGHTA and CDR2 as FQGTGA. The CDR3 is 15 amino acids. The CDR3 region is CASSPGDSLDYGYTF.

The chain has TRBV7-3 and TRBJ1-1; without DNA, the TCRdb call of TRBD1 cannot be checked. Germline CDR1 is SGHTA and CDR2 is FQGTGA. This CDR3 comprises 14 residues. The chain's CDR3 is CASSLAQGATEAFF.

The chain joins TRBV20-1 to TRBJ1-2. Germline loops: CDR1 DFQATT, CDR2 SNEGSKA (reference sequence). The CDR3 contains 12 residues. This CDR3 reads CSAGQGRYGYTF.

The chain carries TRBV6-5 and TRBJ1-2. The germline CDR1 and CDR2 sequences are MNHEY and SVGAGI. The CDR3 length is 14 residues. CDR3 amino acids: CASSYSEGNYGYTF.

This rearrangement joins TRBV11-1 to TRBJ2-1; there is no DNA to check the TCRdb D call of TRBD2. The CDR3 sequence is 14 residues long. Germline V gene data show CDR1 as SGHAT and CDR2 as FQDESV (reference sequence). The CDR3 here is CASSLERVGSEQFF.

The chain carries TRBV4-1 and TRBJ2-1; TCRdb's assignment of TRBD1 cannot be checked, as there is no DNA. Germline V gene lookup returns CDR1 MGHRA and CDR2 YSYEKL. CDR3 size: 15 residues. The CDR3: CASSQVGQGYDEQFF.

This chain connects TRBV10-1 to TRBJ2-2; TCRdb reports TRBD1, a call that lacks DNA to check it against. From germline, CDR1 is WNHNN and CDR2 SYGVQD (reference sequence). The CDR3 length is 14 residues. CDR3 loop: CASSSDRATGELFF.

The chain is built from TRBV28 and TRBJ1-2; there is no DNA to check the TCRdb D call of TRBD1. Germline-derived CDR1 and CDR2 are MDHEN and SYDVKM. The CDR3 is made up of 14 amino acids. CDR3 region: CASQPGRKNYGYTF.

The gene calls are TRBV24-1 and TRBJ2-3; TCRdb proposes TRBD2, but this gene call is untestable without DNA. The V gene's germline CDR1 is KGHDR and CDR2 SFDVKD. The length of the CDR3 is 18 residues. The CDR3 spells CATSDLGLAGEGTDTQYF.

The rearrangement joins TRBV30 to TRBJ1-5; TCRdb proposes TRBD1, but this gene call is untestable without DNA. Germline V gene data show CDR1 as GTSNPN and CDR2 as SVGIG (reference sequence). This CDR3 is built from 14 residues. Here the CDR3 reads CAWSTRQGNQPQHF.

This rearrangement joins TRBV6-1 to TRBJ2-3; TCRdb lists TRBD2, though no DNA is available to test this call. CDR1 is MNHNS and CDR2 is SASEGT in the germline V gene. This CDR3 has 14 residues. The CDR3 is CASSRDFTTDTQYF.

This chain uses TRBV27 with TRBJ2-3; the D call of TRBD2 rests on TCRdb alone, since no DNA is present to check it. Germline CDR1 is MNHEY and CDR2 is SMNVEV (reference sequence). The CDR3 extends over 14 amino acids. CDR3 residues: CASSSPSGADTQYF.

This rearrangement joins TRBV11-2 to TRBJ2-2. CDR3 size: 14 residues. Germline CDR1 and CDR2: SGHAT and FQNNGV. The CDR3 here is CASSLANLVGELFF.

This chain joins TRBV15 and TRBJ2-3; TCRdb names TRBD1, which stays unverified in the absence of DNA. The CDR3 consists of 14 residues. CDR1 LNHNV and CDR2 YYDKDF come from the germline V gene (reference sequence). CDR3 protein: CATSRDPTGTGQYF.

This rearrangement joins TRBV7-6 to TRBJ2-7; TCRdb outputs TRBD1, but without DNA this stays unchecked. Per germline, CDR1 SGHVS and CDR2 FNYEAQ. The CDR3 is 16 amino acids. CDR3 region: CASSQLPGTASYEQYF.

The chain's CDR3 is CASSRLGADYNEQFF. J is TRBJ2-1 and V is TRBV5-1; TCRdb's D gene call, TRBD1, goes unchecked for lack of DNA. Per the germline V gene, CDR1 is SGHRS and CDR2 is YFSETQ. This CDR3 has 15 residues.

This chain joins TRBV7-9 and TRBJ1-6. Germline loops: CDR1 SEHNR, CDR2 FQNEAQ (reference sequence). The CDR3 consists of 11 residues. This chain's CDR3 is CASSSGTPLHF.

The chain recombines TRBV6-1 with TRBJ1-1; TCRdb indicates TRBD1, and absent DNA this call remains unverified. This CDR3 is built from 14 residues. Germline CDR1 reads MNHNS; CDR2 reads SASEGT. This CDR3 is CASTSTGMGTEAFF.

The CDR3 spells CASSLGTSRGGRTDTQYF. This chain joins TRBV5-1 and TRBJ2-3; TCRdb picks TRBD2, but there is no DNA to check that call. Germline CDR1 reads SGHRS; CDR2 reads YFSETQ. The CDR3 has 18 amino acids.

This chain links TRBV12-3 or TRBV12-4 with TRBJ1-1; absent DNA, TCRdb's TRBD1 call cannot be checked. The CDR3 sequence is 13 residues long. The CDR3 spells CASGTLRNTEAFF.

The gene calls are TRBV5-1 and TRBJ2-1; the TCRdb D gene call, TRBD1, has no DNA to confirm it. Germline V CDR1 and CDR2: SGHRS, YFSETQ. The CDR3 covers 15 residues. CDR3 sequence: CASSFQGSAYNEQFF. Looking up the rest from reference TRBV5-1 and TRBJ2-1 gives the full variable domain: KAGVTQTPRYLIKTRGQQVTLSCSPISGHRSVSWYQQTPGQGLQFLFEYFSETQRNKGNFPGRFSGRQFSNSRSEMNVSTLELGDSALYLCASSFQGSAYNEQFFGPGTRLTVL.

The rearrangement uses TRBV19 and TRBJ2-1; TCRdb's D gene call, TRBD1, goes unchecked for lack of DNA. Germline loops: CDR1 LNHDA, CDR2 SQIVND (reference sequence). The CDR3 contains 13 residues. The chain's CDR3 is CASSTPGHNEQFF. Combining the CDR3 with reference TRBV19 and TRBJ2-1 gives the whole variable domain DGGITQSPKYLFRKEGQNVTLSCEQNLNHDAMYWYRQDPGQGLRLIYYSQIVNDFQKGDIAEGYSVSREKKESFPLTVTSAQKNPTAFYLCASSTPGHNEQFFGPGTRLTVL.

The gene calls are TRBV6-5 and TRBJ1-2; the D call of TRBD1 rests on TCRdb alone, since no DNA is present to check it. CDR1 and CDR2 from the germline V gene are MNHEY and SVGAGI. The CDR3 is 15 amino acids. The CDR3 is CASSSGTATNYGYTF.

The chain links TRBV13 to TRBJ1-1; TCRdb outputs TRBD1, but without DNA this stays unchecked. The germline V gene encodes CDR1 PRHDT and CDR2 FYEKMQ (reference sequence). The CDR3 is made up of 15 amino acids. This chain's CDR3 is CASSLGQGSGTEAFF.

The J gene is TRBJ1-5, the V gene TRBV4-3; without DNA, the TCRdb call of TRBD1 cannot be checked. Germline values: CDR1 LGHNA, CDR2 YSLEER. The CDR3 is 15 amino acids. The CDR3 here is CASSQDRQAPWPQHF.

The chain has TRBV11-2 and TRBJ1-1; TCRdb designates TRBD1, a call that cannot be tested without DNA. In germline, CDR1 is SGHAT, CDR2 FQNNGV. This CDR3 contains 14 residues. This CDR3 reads CASSFPQSNTEAFF.

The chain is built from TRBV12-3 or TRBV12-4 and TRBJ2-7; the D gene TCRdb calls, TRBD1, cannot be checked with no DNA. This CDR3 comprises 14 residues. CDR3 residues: CASSFLLGPYEQYF.

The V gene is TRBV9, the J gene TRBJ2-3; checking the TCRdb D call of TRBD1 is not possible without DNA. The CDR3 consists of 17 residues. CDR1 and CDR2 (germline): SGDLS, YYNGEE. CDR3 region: CASSVIPRGASTDTQYF.

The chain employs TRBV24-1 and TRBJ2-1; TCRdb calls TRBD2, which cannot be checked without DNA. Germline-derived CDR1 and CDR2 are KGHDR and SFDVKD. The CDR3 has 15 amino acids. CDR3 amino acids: CATSDSSGTRNEQFF.

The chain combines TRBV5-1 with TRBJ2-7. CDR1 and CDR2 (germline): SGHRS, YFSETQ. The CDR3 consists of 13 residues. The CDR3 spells CASSLSQISEQYF.

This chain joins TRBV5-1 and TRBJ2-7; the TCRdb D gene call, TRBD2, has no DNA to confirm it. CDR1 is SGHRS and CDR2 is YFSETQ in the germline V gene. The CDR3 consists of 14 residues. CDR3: CASSLEGRSYEQYF.